A selection of T cell receptor beta chains follows, all from one sample in a study of T-cell reconstitution after alpha-beta-depleted transplantation in children. A single record per CDR3 protein comes from TCRdb applying MiXCR to the PCR reads. Of about 600,000 distinct CDR3 sequences listed, 10% were seen once; the top ten hold less than 5%. This specimen was PBMCs from the stem cell graft donor, taken from the stem cell graft. The receptors shown here come from a human donor who donated a stem cell graft to a child with acute myeloid leukemia. CDR3s include the opening cysteine and the closing phenylalanine or tryptophan. D genes are given only for firm matches. Size is omitted from some rows. Given values are once, few, many or a class for expanded clones.

CDR3: CATSDLAGGVTDTQYF
DNA: TGTGCCACCAGTGACCTAGCGGGAGGGGTCACAGATACGCAGTATTTT
J: TRBJ2-3
size: NA
D: TRBD2
V: TRBV24-1

CDR3: CASSLLAGGPETQYF
DNA: TGTGCCAGCAGTTTGTTAGCGGGAGGGCCGGAGACGCAGTATTTT
J: TRBJ2-3
size: few
D: TRBD2
V: TRBV28

CDR3: CASSLTSGRAGSYNEQFF
DNA: TGTGCCAGCAGCCTAACTAGCGGGAGGGCCGGGTCCTACAATGAGCAGTTCTTC
J: TRBJ2-1
size: few
D: TRBD2
V: TRBV27

CDR3: CASSGRDSYSYEQYF
DNA: TGTGCCAGCAGCGGGAGGGACAGTTACTCCTACGAGCAGTACTTC
J: TRBJ2-7
size: few
D: NA
V: TRBV11-1

CDR3: CASSSMHSGGYTF
DNA: TGTGCCAGCAGTTCAATGCACAGCGGTGGCTACACCTTC
J: TRBJ1-2
size: NA
D: NA
V: TRBV12-3/TRBV12-4

CDR3: CASSSPSITSGRGADTQYF
DNA: TGTGCCAGCAGTTCGCCATCCATCACTAGCGGGAGGGGAGCAGATACGCAGTATTTT
J: TRBJ2-3
size: NA
D: TRBD2
V: TRBV28

CDR3: CASSLSQGDNEQFF
DNA: TGTGCCAGCAGTTTAAGTCAGGGGGACAATGAGCAGTTCTTC
J: TRBJ2-1
size: NA
D: TRBD1
V: TRBV12-3/TRBV12-4

CDR3: CAWISGRYNEQFF
DNA: TGTGCCTGGATTAGCGGGCGTTACAATGAGCAGTTCTTC
J: TRBJ2-1
size: NA
D: TRBD2
V: TRBV30

CDR3: CASSLDRDYSYEQYF
DNA: TGTGCCAGCAGCCTCGACAGGGACTACTCCTACGAGCAGTACTTC
J: TRBJ2-7
size: few
D: NA
V: TRBV7-2

CDR3: CASSDRPGQGVYGYTF
DNA: TGTGCCAGCAGCGACCGACCGGGACAGGGAGTGTATGGCTACACCTTC
J: TRBJ1-2
size: few
D: TRBD1
V: TRBV7-3

CDR3: CSATAGTSGLEQFF
DNA: TGCAGTGCTACCGCCGGGACTAGCGGGCTTGAGCAGTTCTTC
J: TRBJ2-1
size: NA
D: TRBD2
V: TRBV20-1

CDR3: CASSAKSGTSGQTQYF
DNA: TGTGCCAGCAGCGCTAAGTCCGGGACTAGCGGTCAGACCCAGTACTTC
J: TRBJ2-5
size: NA
D: TRBD2
V: TRBV7-6

CDR3: CASSPSGTSGRAYEQYF
DNA: TGTGCCAGCAGCCCAAGTGGGACTAGCGGGAGGGCCTACGAGCAGTACTTC
J: TRBJ2-7
size: few
D: TRBD2
V: TRBV4-2

CDR3: CASSPGGASGTYEQYF
DNA: TGCGCCAGCAGCCCGGGAGGGGCTAGCGGTACCTACGAGCAGTACTTC
J: TRBJ2-7
size: few
D: TRBD2
V: TRBV5-1

CDR3: CASSPRGSNTGELFF
DNA: TGTGCCAGCAGCCCCAGGGGATCGAACACCGGGGAGCTGTTTTTT
J: TRBJ2-2
size: few
D: NA
V: TRBV7-9

CDR3: CASRLKTQGAYEQYF
DNA: TGTGCCAGCAGACTAAAGACGCAGGGGGCTTACGAGCAGTACTTC
J: TRBJ2-7
size: many
D: TRBD1
V: TRBV28

CDR3: CSVQPGQPQHF
DNA: TGCAGTGTTCAGCCGGGGCAGCCCCAGCATTTT
J: TRBJ1-5
size: NA
D: NA
V: TRBV20-1

CDR3: CSGGSGSPFETQYF
DNA: TGCAGCGGGGGCAGCGGGAGCCCGTTTGAGACCCAGTACTTC
J: TRBJ2-5
size: few
D: TRBD2
V: TRBV20-1

CDR3: CATSIAMGTDTQYF
DNA: TGTGCCACCAGCATTGCCATGGGGACAGATACGCAGTATTTT
J: TRBJ2-3
size: NA
D: NA
V: TRBV15

CDR3: CSARRGETQYF
DNA: TGCAGTGCTCGGAGAGGGGAGACCCAGTACTTC
J: TRBJ2-5
size: many
D: NA
V: TRBV20-1

CDR3: CASSRDRGGEKLFF
DNA: TGTGCCAGCAGCCGGGACAGGGGAGGAGAAAAACTGTTTTTT
J: TRBJ1-4
size: many
D: TRBD1
V: TRBV12-3/TRBV12-4

CDR3: CASSLGQRNYGYTF
DNA: TGTGCCAGCAGCCTTGGACAGCGGAACTATGGCTACACCTTC
J: TRBJ1-2
size: NA
D: NA
V: TRBV7-2

CDR3: CASSQTSSGDYEQYF
DNA: TGCGCCAGCAGCCAGACTTCTAGCGGAGATTACGAGCAGTACTTC
J: TRBJ2-7
size: NA
D: TRBD2
V: TRBV4-3

CDR3: CASSTLLAGGREQYF
DNA: TGTGCCAGCAGCACACTACTAGCGGGAGGTCGGGAGCAGTACTTC
J: TRBJ2-7
size: NA
D: TRBD2
V: TRBV7-9

CDR3: CSARDSGRSLEDEQYF
DNA: TGCAGTGCTAGAGATAGCGGGAGGTCCCTTGAGGACGAGCAGTACTTC
J: TRBJ2-7
size: few
D: TRBD2
V: TRBV20-1

CDR3: CASSLWRRNNQPQHF
DNA: TGTGCCAGCAGCCTTTGGCGCAGAAACAATCAGCCCCAGCATTTT
J: TRBJ1-5
size: NA
D: NA
V: TRBV5-6

CDR3: CASRSGTSSYNEQFF
DNA: TGCGCCAGCAGGTCCGGGACGAGCTCCTACAATGAGCAGTTCTTC
J: TRBJ2-1
size: NA
D: NA
V: TRBV5-1

CDR3: CSVVILARQETQYF
DNA: TGCAGCGTTGTTATCCTAGCTCGCCAAGAGACCCAGTACTTC
J: TRBJ2-5
size: few
D: NA
V: TRBV29-1

CDR3: CASIPSGSAYGYTF
DNA: TGTGCCAGCATCCCCTCCGGGTCAGCCTATGGCTACACCTTC
J: TRBJ1-2
size: NA
D: NA
V: TRBV12-3/TRBV12-4

CDR3: CSVVSGGTYEQYF
DNA: TGCAGCGTTGTTTCAGGGGGGACCTACGAGCAGTACTTC
J: TRBJ2-7
size: NA
D: NA
V: TRBV29-1

CDR3: CASSVDFREQYF
DNA: TGTGCCAGCAGCGTAGACTTCCGGGAGCAGTACTTC
J: TRBJ2-7
size: few
D: NA
V: TRBV9

CDR3: CASSPLAGGRTYEQYF
DNA: TGTGCCAGCAGTCCCCTAGCGGGTGGTAGGACCTACGAGCAGTACTTC
J: TRBJ2-7
size: NA
D: TRBD2
V: TRBV6-1

CDR3: CSVGGAKETQYF
DNA: TGCAGCGTTGGTGGGGCGAAAGAGACCCAGTACTTC
J: TRBJ2-5
size: many
D: NA
V: TRBV29-1

CDR3: CASSLHGLAEQETQYF
DNA: TGCGCCAGCAGCTTGCATGGACTAGCGGAACAAGAGACCCAGTACTTC
J: TRBJ2-5
size: few
D: TRBD2
V: TRBV5-1

CDR3: CASSRRGEKAEAFF
DNA: TGTGCCAGCAGTCGACGGGGGGAGAAGGCTGAAGCTTTCTTT
J: TRBJ1-1
size: few
D: NA
V: TRBV2

CDR3: CASSLAGARNEQFF
DNA: TGTGCCAGCAGCTTGGCGGGAGCTCGGAATGAGCAGTTCTTC
J: TRBJ2-1
size: few
D: TRBD2
V: TRBV7-9

CDR3: CASNAGTSGYEQYF
DNA: TGTGCCAGCAATGCCGGGACTAGCGGGTACGAGCAGTACTTC
J: TRBJ2-7
size: many
D: TRBD2
V: TRBV28

CDR3: CASSSDEVLKEQFF
DNA: TGTGCCAGCAGTTCCGATGAGGTATTGAAGGAGCAGTTCTTC
J: TRBJ2-1
size: NA
D: NA
V: TRBV12-3/TRBV12-4

CDR3: CASSYSIAEVYQETQYF
DNA: TGTGCCAGCAGTTACTCGATAGCGGAAGTGTACCAAGAGACCCAGTACTTC
J: TRBJ2-5
size: few
D: NA
V: TRBV6-2/TRBV6-3

CDR3: CASSQHGVGSYEQYF
DNA: TGTGCCAGCAGCCAGCACGGGGTCGGGAGCTACGAGCAGTACTTC
J: TRBJ2-7
size: NA
D: NA
V: TRBV3-1

CDR3: CAYSGQGYYGYTF
DNA: TGTGCCTACTCGGGACAGGGGTACTATGGCTACACCTTC
J: TRBJ1-2
size: few
D: TRBD1
V: TRBV30

CDR3: CSAPPQSETQYF
DNA: TGCAGTGCCCCCCCTCAGTCAGAGACCCAGTACTTC
J: TRBJ2-5
size: NA
D: NA
V: TRBV20-1

CDR3: CASSLYRTSGRETAEQFF
DNA: TGTGCCAGCAGTTTATACCGTACTAGCGGGAGGGAAACCGCTGAGCAGTTCTTC
J: TRBJ2-1
size: NA
D: TRBD2
V: TRBV27

CDR3: CASSLGTGRTDTQYF
DNA: TGTGCCAGCAGTTTGGGGACAGGGAGGACAGATACGCAGTATTTT
J: TRBJ2-3
size: few
D: TRBD1
V: TRBV12-3/TRBV12-4

CDR3: CASSSMDTQYF
DNA: TGTGCCAGCAGCTCTATGGATACGCAGTATTTT
J: TRBJ2-3
size: many
D: NA
V: TRBV7-2

CDR3: CASTTGFSTGELFF
DNA: TGTGCCAGTACCACAGGGTTTAGCACCGGGGAGCTGTTTTTT
J: TRBJ2-2
size: few
D: NA
V: TRBV19

CDR3: CASRAVDTEAFF
DNA: TGTGCCAGCAGGGCGGTGGACACTGAAGCTTTCTTT
J: TRBJ1-1
size: few
D: NA
V: TRBV3-1

CDR3: CASRSTGGKYNEQFF
DNA: TGTGCCAGCAGGTCAACAGGGGGCAAATACAATGAGCAGTTCTTC
J: TRBJ2-1
size: NA
D: TRBD1
V: TRBV6-2/TRBV6-3

CDR3: CASSFGAGLRSSYNEQFF
DNA: TGTGCCAGCAGCTTTGGGGCGGGCCTAAGGAGCTCCTACAATGAGCAGTTCTTC
J: TRBJ2-1
size: few
D: NA
V: TRBV5-6

CDR3: CASSPLESYEQYF
DNA: TGTGCCAGCTCACCGTTAGAATCCTACGAGCAGTACTTC
J: TRBJ2-7
size: NA
D: NA
V: TRBV18

CDR3: CSVAWTSGGLYEQYF
DNA: TGCAGCGTGGCCTGGACTAGCGGGGGACTCTACGAGCAGTACTTC
J: TRBJ2-7
size: many
D: TRBD2
V: TRBV29-1

CDR3: CSARDWLGLANDNEQFF
DNA: TGCAGTGCTAGAGATTGGCTGGGACTAGCGAATGACAATGAGCAGTTCTTC
J: TRBJ2-1
size: many
D: TRBD2
V: TRBV20-1

CDR3: CAISESGRSWNEQFF
DNA: TGTGCCATCAGTGAGTCGGGAAGATCGTGGAATGAGCAGTTCTTC
J: TRBJ2-1
size: many
D: NA
V: TRBV10-3

CDR3: CASSLVSGGANYGYTF
DNA: TGTGCCAGCAGCTTAGTTTCGGGCGGAGCTAACTATGGCTACACCTTC
J: TRBJ1-2
size: NA
D: NA
V: TRBV7-2

CDR3: CSVEGTGEEWRTEAFF
DNA: TGCAGCGTTGAAGGGACAGGGGAGGAGTGGAGAACTGAAGCTTTCTTT
J: TRBJ1-1
size: NA
D: TRBD1
V: TRBV29-1

CDR3: CASSRARGTGELFF
DNA: TGCGCCAGCAGCCGGGCCCGGGGGACCGGGGAGCTGTTTTTT
J: TRBJ2-2
size: few
D: NA
V: TRBV5-1